Reported below is one T cell receptor beta chain. V shed 0 bases, J shed 8 bases, and the junction held 10 bases outside the gene matches. The CDR3 sequence is 16 residues long. Germline V gene lookup returns CDR1 SGHRS and CDR2 YFSETQ. These data belong to a study of cytomegalovirus exposure and HLA in healthy donors. The PCR made use of 60 Vbeta and 13 Jbeta primers. Profiled with immunoSEQ multiplex PCR; TCRdb holds only in-frame clones, not every one. The table shows some 140,000 clones, with more than 75% occurring only once. The TCR was taken from a young man in good health and CMV-seropositive. The sample consisted of PBMCs. The V call is TRBV5-1, the J call TRBJ1-2, with 10 bases that match TRBD1. The CDR3 nucleotides are TGCGCCAGCAGCTTGGGCCCCGGGACAGGGGAGGCCGGCTACACCTTC. It encodes CASSLGPGTGEAGYTF.